The 27 T cell receptor beta chains listed next were all sequenced from one sample in a study of T cell repertoires and HLA-DP antigens listed by TCRdb under 2018. These receptors lack a known antigen. The library was generated by the immunoSEQ multiplex PCR assay. TCRdb obtained this table from immuneACCESS and retained in-frame rearrangements with V and J assigned. These tables miss some clones; where compared with another copy, unresolved V genes account for less than half of the shortfall, and the remainder is unexplained. Counted in this sample were about 120,000 clones; roughly 92% of them appeared once. 0.25% to 0.3% of the sample comes from the top ten. The sequenced sample consisted of CD4+ T cells from PBMCs. The receptors were gathered from a woman in her late teens or twenties in good health and CMV-seronegative.

The chain links TRBV11-3 to TRBJ2-7; 8 bases line up with TRBD1. The length of the CDR3 is 15 residues. The ends lost 3 bases at V and 0 bases at J; junction bases unmatched: 4. Germline values: CDR1 SGHNT, CDR2 YENEEA. The CDR3 protein is CASSLGQVPSYEQYV. The CDR3 region has the DNA TGTGCCAGCAGCTTGGGACAGGTACCCTCCTACGAGCAGTACGTC.

The chain recombines TRBV28 with TRBJ2-5; the D gene is possibly TRBD2 (6 bases). The length of the CDR3 is 13 residues. CDR1 MDHEN and CDR2 SYDVKM come from the germline V gene. V lost 7 bases and J 5 bases, leaving 14 bases between the germline ends. The CDR3 coding sequence is TGTGCCAGCAACGGGGGAGGTGGTGAGACCCAGTACTTC. Amino acids: CASNGGGGETQYF.

The chain carries TRBV19 and TRBJ2-3; the match to TRBD1 covers 7 bases. V lost 4 bases to trimming and J lost 5 bases; unmatched junction nucleotides: 9. The CDR3 sequence is 15 residues long. CDR1 is LNHDA and CDR2 is SQIVND in the germline V gene (reference sequence). In nucleotides, the CDR3 is TGTGCCAGTAGTAGGACAACCTACAGGGGAGATACGCAGTATTTT. Translated: CASSRTTYRGDTQYF.

This clone is a singleton in its sample. This chain joins TRBV6-1 and TRBJ2-7; possible D gene TRBD1, 6 bases. Trimming shortened V by 1 base and J by 0 bases, and 16 bases separated the two germline ends. CDR3 length: 17 amino acids. The germline V gene has CDR1 MNHNS and CDR2 SASEGT. This CDR3 is CASSEEVQGLGSYEQYV. CDR3 bases: TGTGCCAGCAGTGAAGAGGTACAGGGCTTAGGCTCCTACGAGCAGTACGTC.

The chain carries TRBV7-3 and TRBJ2-5, with a tentative D call TRBD2 (5 bases). The V and J ends lost 2 bases and 5 bases respectively, with 12 bases between them. The CDR3 has 14 amino acids. Germline loops: CDR1 SGHTA, CDR2 FQGTGA. For the CDR3, the DNA is TGTGCCAGCAGCTTAGATCCTAGCTCGGAGACCCAGTACTTC. It yields the protein CASSLDPSSETQYF.

The rearrangement links TRBV5-1 to TRBJ2-7, with D possibly being TRBD1 or TRBD2 (5 bases each). The length of the CDR3 is 13 residues. In germline, CDR1 is SGHRS, CDR2 YFSETQ. The V end was cut by 4 bases, the J end by 5 bases, with 13 bases between. CDR3 in DNA: TGCGCCAGCAGCGTTGGGGGTCGTGACGAGCAGTACTTC. Its protein is CASSVGGRDEQYF.

The chain combines TRBV5-1 with TRBJ1-6, with 7 bases matching TRBD1. The germline gives CDR1 SGHRS, CDR2 YFSETQ. The CDR3 length is 14 residues. V lost 3 bases to trimming and J lost 7 bases; unmatched junction nucleotides: 4. CDR3 protein: CASSSMTGNSPLHF. CDR3 sequence (DNA): TGCGCCAGCAGCTCCATGACAGGGAATTCACCCCTCCACTTT.

This CDR3 reads CASSPVQGADTQYF. In DNA form, the CDR3 reads TGTGCCAGCTCACCTGTACAGGGGGCAGATACGCAGTATTTT. The chain recombines TRBV18 with TRBJ2-3; 8 bases map to TRBD1. Germline values: CDR1 KGHSH, CDR2 LQKENI. J lost 4 bases, V lost 3 bases, and 3 bases had no gene match. The CDR3 runs to 14 residues.

The rearrangement links TRBV6-5 to TRBJ2-7; D is perhaps TRBD1 (6 bases). Looked up from germline, CDR1 is MNHEY and CDR2 is SVGAGI. The CDR3 extends over 15 amino acids. V gave up 6 bases and J gave up 0 bases, with 15 bases separating them. The CDR3 DNA sequence: TGTGCCAGCAGCCCGGGACACCTAACCTCCTACGAGCAGTACTTC. Translation gives CASSPGHLTSYEQYF.

The CDR3 DNA sequence: TGTGCCAGCAGTGAATCGGAAGTGCACAGTCATCACGAGCAGTACTTC. Translated, it gives CASSESEVHSHHEQYF. The chain is built from TRBV25-1 and TRBJ2-7, with D hard to call. The CDR3 runs 16 residues. V was pared by 1 base and J by 5 bases, with 18 bases between. Germline assignment: CDR1 MGHDK and CDR2 SYGVNS.

The rearrangement links TRBV18 to TRBJ2-5, with D unclear. The CDR3 loop spans 12 amino acids. V was clipped by 1 base and J by 3 bases, with 3 bases between them. Per germline, CDR1 KGHSH and CDR2 LQKENI. The CDR3 nucleotides read TGTGCCAGCTCACCACGGGAAGAGACCCAGTACTTC. Translating it yields CASSPREETQYF. Complete variable domain (other parts from reference TRBV18 and TRBJ2-5): NAGVMQNPRHLVRRRGQEARLRCSPMKGHSHVYWYRQLPEEGLKFMVYLQKENIIDESGMPKERFSAEFPKEGPSILRIQQVVRGDSAAYFCASSPREETQYFGPGTRLLVL.

This clone appeared a single time. The V and J genes are TRBV15 and TRBJ2-5; TRBD2 aligns across 14 bases. Per germline, CDR1 LNHNV and CDR2 YYDKDF (reference sequence). The junction had 0 bases not matched to a gene; V was cut back by 1 base and J by 5 bases. The CDR3 has 15 amino acids. In DNA form, the CDR3 reads TGTGCCACCAGCAGAGGGACTAGCGGGGGGGAGACCCAGTACTTC. Translating it yields CATSRGTSGGETQYF. Full variable domain (missing parts from reference TRBV15 and TRBJ2-5): DAMVIQNPRYQVTQFGKPVTLSCSQTLNHNVMYWYQQKSSQAPKLLFHYYDKDFNNEADTPDNFQSRRPNTSFCFLDIRSPGLGDTAMYLCATSRGTSGGETQYFGPGTRLLVL.

The V gene is TRBV2, the J gene TRBJ1-6, with D possibly being TRBD1 (5 bases). Per the germline V gene, CDR1 is SNHLY and CDR2 is FYNNEI. CDR3 size: 14 residues. V gave up 9 bases and J gave up 5 bases, with 14 bases separating them. The CDR3 is CASSGRVNNSPLHF. CDR3 nucleotides: TGTGCCAGTTCGGGCAGGGTGAATAATTCACCCCTCCACTTT.

The chain uses TRBV6-6 and TRBJ1-5; weak D call: TRBD1 (5 bases). The ends were cut back, 2 bases at V and 5 bases at J, with 16 bases in the middle. The germline CDR1 and CDR2 sequences are MNHNY and SVGAGI (reference sequence). There are 16 residues in the CDR3. In nucleotides, the CDR3 is TGTGCCAGCAGTTACGGCCAATTCGGGGGGGATCAGCCCCAGCATTTT. Amino acid sequence: CASSYGQFGGDQPQHF.

The chain couples TRBV28 to TRBJ1-5, with 8 bases aligning to TRBD1. CDR1 MDHEN and CDR2 SYDVKM come from the germline V gene. The ends lost 7 bases at V and 1 base at J; junction bases unmatched: 12. CDR3 length: 17 amino acids. Written as DNA, the CDR3 is TGTGCCAGCAATAAACGCCGACAGGGGTTAAGCAATCAGCCCCAGCATTTT. Translated, it gives CASNKRRQGLSNQPQHF.

The genes are TRBV7-2 and TRBJ1-3, with D hard to call. Germline CDR1 and CDR2: SGHTA and FQGNSA. This CDR3 is built from 15 residues. Trimming cost V 1 base and J 0 bases, with 7 bases left between them. The CDR3 protein is CASSLDNRSGNTIYF. DNA of the CDR3: TGTGCCAGCAGCTTAGACAACCGCTCTGGAAACACCATATATTTT.

J is TRBJ2-7 and V is TRBV19; D is perhaps TRBD2 (6 bases). Germline CDR1 and CDR2: LNHDA and SQIVND (reference sequence). The CDR3 runs to 13 residues. V gave up 4 bases and J gave up 4 bases, with 11 bases separating them. The CDR3 spells CASSTAGGYEQYF. In DNA form, the CDR3 reads TGTGCCAGTAGTACCGCCGGGGGTTACGAGCAGTACTTC.

This chain joins TRBV10-2 and TRBJ2-7; 7 bases agree with TRBD2. After removal of 10 bases from V and 1 base from J, the junction contained 10 bases not matched to a gene. The CDR3 spans 14 residues. Germline CDR1 WSHSY, CDR2 SAAADI. The CDR3 protein is CATSRGTLSYEQYF. The CDR3 DNA reads TGCGCCACTTCGCGGGGGACCCTATCCTACGAGCAGTACTTC.

The rearrangement joins TRBV28 to TRBJ2-3, with D possibly matching TRBD1 (7 bases). Germline CDR1 and CDR2: MDHEN and SYDVKM. The CDR3 is 17 amino acids. Trimming removed 2 bases at V and 0 bases at J, with 15 bases between. CDR3 sequence reads: CASSLDRRGTSTDTQYF. The CDR3 DNA follows: TGTGCCAGCAGTTTAGATCGCAGGGGGACTAGCACAGATACGCAGTATTTT. The full variable domain, completed using reference TRBV28 and TRBJ2-3, is DVKVTQSSRYLVKRTGEKVFLECVQDMDHENMFWYRQDPGLGLRLIYFSYDVKMKEKGDIPEGYSVSREKKERFSLILESASTNQTSMYLCASSLDRRGTSTDTQYFGPGTRLTVL.

V usage is TRBV5-1 and J usage is TRBJ2-5; 8 nucleotides line up with TRBD1. Germline V gene data show CDR1 as SGHRS and CDR2 as YFSETQ. With 0 bases clipped from V and 3 bases from J, the junction kept 7 bases outside the gene matches. The CDR3 is 16 residues long. CDR3 region: CASSLAVGTGEETQYF. The CDR3 DNA reads TGCGCCAGCAGCTTGGCGGTTGGGACAGGTGAAGAGACCCAGTACTTC. Full variable domain (missing parts from reference TRBV5-1 and TRBJ2-5): KAGVTQTPRYLIKTRGQQVTLSCSPISGHRSVSWYQQTPGQGLQFLFEYFSETQRNKGNFPGRFSGRQFSNSRSEMNVSTLELGDSALYLCASSLAVGTGEETQYFGPGTRLLVL.

This sequence joins TRBV7-9 and TRBJ2-3; 7 bases agree with TRBD1. The V segment lost 5 bases and the J segment 3 bases; nucleotides outside the gene matches: 5. The CDR3 spans 14 residues. CDR1 SEHNR and CDR2 FQNEAQ come from the germline V gene (reference sequence). CDR3 in DNA: TGTGCCAGCAGCGTAGGACAGGTAACAGATACGCAGTATTTT. It is translated as CASSVGQVTDTQYF.

The chain joins TRBV27 to TRBJ2-5; possibly TRBD2 for D (6 bases). V was clipped by 2 bases and J by 9 bases, with 13 bases between them. Germline lookup yields CDR1 MNHEY and CDR2 SMNVEV (reference sequence). This CDR3 region has 13 residues. The chain's CDR3 is CASSLRGGLAQYF. CDR3 DNA sequence: TGTGCCAGCAGTTTAAGGGGAGGTTTGGCCCAGTACTTC.

CDR3 residues: CASSLQANPNGYTF. The CDR3 region has the DNA TGTGCCAGCAGTTTACAGGCAAACCCGAATGGCTACACCTTC. The chain recombines TRBV28 with TRBJ1-2, with D unresolved. Trimming took off 2 bases at V and 6 bases at J, with 13 bases between the two ends. The CDR3 loop spans 14 amino acids. Looked up from germline, CDR1 is MDHEN and CDR2 is SYDVKM.

V usage is TRBV9 and J usage is TRBJ2-4, with 13 positions matching TRBD2. This CDR3 contains 18 residues. Germline V gene sequence: CDR1 SGDLS, CDR2 YYNGEE. J lost 0 bases, V lost 4 bases, and 7 bases had no gene match. The CDR3 reads CASSPEGLAGVAKNIQYF. CDR3 bases: TGTGCCAGCAGCCCCGAAGGACTAGCGGGAGTAGCCAAAAACATTCAGTACTTC.

The rearrangement joins TRBV9 to TRBJ2-1; either TRBD1 or TRBD2 may fit D (6 bases each). V lost 4 bases and J lost 9, with 23 bases in between. The CDR3 totals 16 residues. Germline assignment: CDR1 SGDLS and CDR2 YYNGEE. CDR3 loop: CASSPQPLVGGTEQFF. CDR3 coding DNA: TGTGCCAGCAGCCCACAACCCCTAGTAGGGGGGACTGAGCAGTTCTTC. Full variable domain (remainder filled in from reference TRBV9 and TRBJ2-1): DSGVTQTPKHLITATGQRVTLRCSPRSGDLSVYWYQQSLDQGLQFLIQYYNGEERAKGNILERFSAQQFPDLHSELNLSSLELGDSALYFCASSPQPLVGGTEQFFGPGTRLTVL.

The rearrangement uses TRBV7-2 and TRBJ1-1; TRBD1 is a possible D gene (6 bases). CDR1 and CDR2 (germline): SGHTA, FQGNSA. This CDR3 has 13 residues. V shed 7 bases and J shed 8 bases, with 17 bases lying between them. The CDR3 reads CASNFRGRGEAFF. The CDR3 coding sequence is TGTGCCAGCAACTTCAGGGGCCGGGGGGAAGCTTTCTTT.

This chain joins TRBV28 and TRBJ1-5; D is unresolved. From germline, CDR1 is MDHEN and CDR2 SYDVKM. With 3 bases removed from V and 3 bases from J, the gap between germline ends came to 6 bases. The CDR3 spans 13 residues. This CDR3 is CASSFGLNQPQHF. The CDR3, as DNA: TGTGCCAGCAGTTTTGGCCTCAATCAGCCCCAGCATTTT.